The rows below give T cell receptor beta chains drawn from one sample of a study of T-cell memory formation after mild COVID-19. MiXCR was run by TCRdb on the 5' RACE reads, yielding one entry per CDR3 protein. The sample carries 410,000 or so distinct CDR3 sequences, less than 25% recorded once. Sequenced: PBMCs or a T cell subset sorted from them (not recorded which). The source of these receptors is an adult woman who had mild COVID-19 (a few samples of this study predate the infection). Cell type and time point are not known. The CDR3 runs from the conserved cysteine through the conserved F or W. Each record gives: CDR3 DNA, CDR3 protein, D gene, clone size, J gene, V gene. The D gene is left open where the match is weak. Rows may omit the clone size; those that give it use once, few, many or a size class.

CDR3nt: TGTGCCAGTAGTAGCCCTCGGGAGACCCAGTACTTC; CDR3aa: CASSSPRETQYF; d_gene: -; abundance: -; j_gene: TRBJ2-5; v_gene: TRBV19
CDR3nt: TGTGCCAGCAGCCAGAAAAGGGGAGGGAACACTGAAGCTTTCTTT; CDR3aa: CASSQKRGGNTEAFF; d_gene: -; abundance: -; j_gene: TRBJ1-1; v_gene: TRBV7-2
CDR3nt: TGTGCCAGCAGCTTTGGAACAGGGTATGAAAAACTGTTTTTT; CDR3aa: CASSFGTGYEKLFF; d_gene: -; abundance: -; j_gene: TRBJ1-4; v_gene: TRBV11-2
CDR3nt: TGCGCCAGCAGCTTCGCTAATAGGGGAGGTAAGAACACTGAAGCTTTCTTT; CDR3aa: CASSFANRGGKNTEAFF; d_gene: -; abundance: few; j_gene: TRBJ1-1; v_gene: TRBV5-1
CDR3nt: TGCAGCGTTCTCCCCCGTAGCTATGGCTACACCTTC; CDR3aa: CSVLPRSYGYTF; d_gene: -; abundance: few; j_gene: TRBJ1-2; v_gene: TRBV29-1
CDR3nt: TGTGCCAGCAGCAAAGCGGGGCATCCCACAGATACGCAGTATTTT; CDR3aa: CASSKAGHPTDTQYF; d_gene: TRBD2; abundance: few; j_gene: TRBJ2-3; v_gene: TRBV12-3/TRBV12-4
CDR3nt: TGTGCCAGCAGTGAAGGGCCCCTAAGGGAGGAGACCCAGTACTTC; CDR3aa: CASSEGPLREETQYF; d_gene: -; abundance: -; j_gene: TRBJ2-5; v_gene: TRBV6-5
CDR3nt: TGTGCCAGCAGCCGTACACCCAATCAGCCCCAGCATTTT; CDR3aa: CASSRTPNQPQHF; d_gene: -; abundance: few; j_gene: TRBJ1-5; v_gene: TRBV6-4
CDR3nt: TGTGCCTGGAGTGACCCCACGGGAGGGGCTGAGGAAAAACTGTTTTTT; CDR3aa: CAWSDPTGGAEEKLFF; d_gene: -; abundance: few; j_gene: TRBJ1-4; v_gene: TRBV30
CDR3nt: TGTGCCAGCACCCTCGGGTCGGGCAATGAGCAGTTCTTC; CDR3aa: CASTLGSGNEQFF; d_gene: -; abundance: -; j_gene: TRBJ2-1; v_gene: TRBV12-3/TRBV12-4
CDR3nt: TGTGCCAGCAGCTTGGTAGCGGGGAGCCGAGGAGATACGCAGTATTTT; CDR3aa: CASSLVAGSRGDTQYF; d_gene: TRBD2; abundance: few; j_gene: TRBJ2-3; v_gene: TRBV7-2
CDR3nt: TGTGCCACGCAGCGCTCAGCAGGATACAATGAGCAGTTCTTC; CDR3aa: CATQRSAGYNEQFF; d_gene: -; abundance: -; j_gene: TRBJ2-1; v_gene: TRBV4-2
CDR3nt: TGTGCCAGCAGACCTATCACCGGGGAGCTGTTTTTT; CDR3aa: CASRPITGELFF; d_gene: -; abundance: few; j_gene: TRBJ2-2; v_gene: TRBV27
CDR3nt: TGTGCCAGCAGCCGACAGGGGTCCCCTTCGTGGTATGGCTACACCTTC; CDR3aa: CASSRQGSPSWYGYTF; d_gene: TRBD1; abundance: few; j_gene: TRBJ1-2; v_gene: TRBV7-8
CDR3nt: TGTGCCACCAGACTTTCCCCTTCCTACGAGCAGTACTTC; CDR3aa: CATRLSPSYEQYF; d_gene: -; abundance: -; j_gene: TRBJ2-7; v_gene: TRBV15
CDR3nt: TGTGCCAGCAGCTTGGTCCAGAGAGAGACCCAGTACTTC; CDR3aa: CASSLVQRETQYF; d_gene: -; abundance: few; j_gene: TRBJ2-5; v_gene: TRBV5-6
CDR3nt: TGCGCCAGCAGCTTGTGGGACTTGACTAGCGGGGGCGGGATCTGGTTGGATGAGCAGTTCTTC; CDR3aa: CASSLWDLTSGGGIWLDEQFF; d_gene: TRBD2; abundance: -; j_gene: TRBJ2-1; v_gene: TRBV5-1
CDR3nt: TGTGCCAGCAGCCAATCAATTTTACGATCCCTGAACACTGAAGCTTTCTTT; CDR3aa: CASSQSILRSLNTEAFF; d_gene: -; abundance: few; j_gene: TRBJ1-1; v_gene: TRBV16
CDR3nt: TGTGCCAGCAGCTTGCGGACTAGCGGGGGAATAGGGCACACAGATACGCAGTATTTT; CDR3aa: CASSLRTSGGIGHTDTQYF; d_gene: TRBD2; abundance: -; j_gene: TRBJ2-3; v_gene: TRBV7-2
CDR3nt: TGTGCCAGCAGTTACTCTCCTGGCCTTCCCTTGGACTATGGCTACACCTTC; CDR3aa: CASSYSPGLPLDYGYTF; d_gene: -; abundance: -; j_gene: TRBJ1-2; v_gene: TRBV6-5
CDR3nt: TGTGCCAGCTCCCGGTGGGCAGAAGACTACGAGCAGTACTTC; CDR3aa: CASSRWAEDYEQYF; d_gene: -; abundance: few; j_gene: TRBJ2-7; v_gene: TRBV7-9
CDR3nt: TGTGCCAGCATTGTACGGGACGGAGGCTTGAACACTGAAGCTTTCTTT; CDR3aa: CASIVRDGGLNTEAFF; d_gene: -; abundance: few; j_gene: TRBJ1-1; v_gene: TRBV6-5
CDR3nt: TGCGCCAGCAGCTCTCTGGACAGCGACGAGCAGTACTTC; CDR3aa: CASSSLDSDEQYF; d_gene: -; abundance: few; j_gene: TRBJ2-7; v_gene: TRBV5-1
CDR3nt: TGTGCCAGCAGTTTCAGACCGACCGGGGAGCTGTTTTTT; CDR3aa: CASSFRPTGELFF; d_gene: -; abundance: -; j_gene: TRBJ2-2; v_gene: TRBV12-3/TRBV12-4
CDR3nt: TGTGCCAGCAGCCCGGAAGGGGGTTGGTATGGCTACACCTTC; CDR3aa: CASSPEGGWYGYTF; d_gene: -; abundance: -; j_gene: TRBJ1-2; v_gene: TRBV7-9
CDR3nt: TGCAGTGCAGGGGGCGGGAGCGCCCACGAGCAGTACTTC; CDR3aa: CSAGGGSAHEQYF; d_gene: -; abundance: -; j_gene: TRBJ2-7; v_gene: TRBV20-1
CDR3nt: TGTGCCAGCAGTCCTTCCGGGACAGGGCCTGTCTACGAGCAGTACTTC; CDR3aa: CASSPSGTGPVYEQYF; d_gene: TRBD1; abundance: few; j_gene: TRBJ2-7; v_gene: TRBV9